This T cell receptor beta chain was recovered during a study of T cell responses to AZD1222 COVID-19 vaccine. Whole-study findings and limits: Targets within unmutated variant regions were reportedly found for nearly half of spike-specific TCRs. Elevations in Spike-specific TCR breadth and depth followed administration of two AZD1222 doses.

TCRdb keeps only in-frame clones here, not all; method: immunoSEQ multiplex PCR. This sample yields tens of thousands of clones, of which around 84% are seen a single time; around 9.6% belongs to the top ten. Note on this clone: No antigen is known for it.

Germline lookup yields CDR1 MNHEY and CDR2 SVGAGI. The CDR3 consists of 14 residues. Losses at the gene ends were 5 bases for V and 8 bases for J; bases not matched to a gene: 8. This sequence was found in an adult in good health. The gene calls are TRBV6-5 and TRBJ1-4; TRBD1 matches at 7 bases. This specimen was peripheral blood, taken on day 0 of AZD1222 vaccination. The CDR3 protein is CASSRRQGGEKLFF. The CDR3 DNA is TGTGCCAGCAGTCGCCGACAGGGTGGCGAAAAACTGTTTTTT.